This TCR beta chain came from a study of blood T cell repertoires in COVID-19. The wider study: T cells, B-cell-depleted T cells, or PBMCs supplied cDNA or gDNA.

This CDR3 has 14 amino acids. Per germline, CDR1 SGHKS and CDR2 YYEKEE (reference sequence). With V trimmed by 4 bases and J by 2 bases, 3 bases remained unmatched. In the authors' methods: For nucleated cells, counts were estimated from reference gene primer amplification. The data were produced by immunoSEQ multiplex PCR, yet TCRdb's version contains in-frame clones alone and is incomplete. That table gives V, J and clone size, and the DNA gave D and trimming. The sample consists of more than 40,000 clones, about nine tenths of them appearing once. This sequence originates from a human donor in a cohort sampled during active COVID-19. The chain combines TRBV5-5 with TRBJ1-5; 7 positions match TRBD1. Sequenced: peripheral blood. The DNA of the CDR3 is TGTGCCAGCAGCATAGGACAGGGCAATCAGCCCCAGCATTTT. As protein: CASSIGQGNQPQHF.